This T cell receptor (beta chain) was found in a study of blood T cell repertoires in COVID-19. Looking at the study overall: Samples taken during acute and convalescent COVID-19 were collected in the United States, Italy and Spain.

The germline V gene has CDR1 MNHEY and CDR2 SVGAGI. Unmatched junction bases numbered 9, after V lost 6 bases and J lost 2 bases. This CDR3 is built from 15 residues. The protocol was immunoSEQ multiplex PCR, while the TCRdb copy is restricted to in-frame clones and leaves out a portion. The profile shows hundreds of thousands of clones, around 86% of them singletons. The rearrangement uses TRBV6-5 and TRBJ1-1; 7 bases agree with TRBD1. The origin of this receptor is a woman aged 40 to 50 with acute COVID-19. The sample taken for sequencing was PBMCs or T cells enriched from blood (not recorded which). CDR3 sequence (DNA): TGTGCCAGCAGCAACGACAGGGAGCTTAACACTGAAGCTTTCTTT. Translation gives CASSNDRELNTEAFF.